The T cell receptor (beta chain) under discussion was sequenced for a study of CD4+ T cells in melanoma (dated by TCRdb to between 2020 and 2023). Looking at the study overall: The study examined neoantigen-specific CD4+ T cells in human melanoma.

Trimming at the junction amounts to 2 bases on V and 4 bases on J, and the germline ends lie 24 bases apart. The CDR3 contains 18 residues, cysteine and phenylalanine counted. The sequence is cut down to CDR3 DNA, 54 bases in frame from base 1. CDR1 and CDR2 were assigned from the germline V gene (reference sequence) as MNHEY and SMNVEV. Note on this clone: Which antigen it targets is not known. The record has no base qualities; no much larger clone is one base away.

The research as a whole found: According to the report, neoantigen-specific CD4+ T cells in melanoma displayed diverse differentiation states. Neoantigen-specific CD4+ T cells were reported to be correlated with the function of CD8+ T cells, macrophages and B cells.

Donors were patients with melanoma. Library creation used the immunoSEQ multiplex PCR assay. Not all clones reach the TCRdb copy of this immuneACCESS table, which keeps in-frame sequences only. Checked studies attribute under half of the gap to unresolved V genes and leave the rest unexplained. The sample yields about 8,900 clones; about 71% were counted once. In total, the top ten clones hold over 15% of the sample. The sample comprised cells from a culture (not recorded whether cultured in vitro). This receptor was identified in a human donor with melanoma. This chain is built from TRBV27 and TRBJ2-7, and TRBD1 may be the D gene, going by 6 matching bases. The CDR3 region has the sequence CASSLRPPGVYFAYEQYF. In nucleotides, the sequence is TGTGCCAGCAGTTTAAGACCCCCAGGGGTTTATTTCGCTTACGAGCAGTACTTC.